One sample yielded the 32 T cell receptor beta chains listed below, sequenced in a study of shared clonotypes between healthy human individuals. Profiling relied on immunoSEQ multiplex PCR, and the TCRdb table lists in-frame clones only, not all of them. The sample has roughly 2 million clones; approximately 96% are singletons. Sequencing was done on a sample of naive CD4+ T cells sorted from blood. Subset of the sample: CD45RA+ positively selected. These receptors originate from a young man in good health.

In regard to this clone: Other DNA sequences in the sample encode the same CDR3. This chain links TRBV5-1 with TRBJ2-5; D not resolved. The CDR3 length is 12 residues. V was trimmed by 1 base and J by 5 bases, leaving 6 bases between them. Per germline, CDR1 SGHRS and CDR2 YFSETQ. The CDR3 region has the DNA TGCGCCAGCAGCTTGATTGGCGAGACCCAGTACTTC. Translated, it gives CASSLIGETQYF.

The genes are TRBV6-5 and TRBJ1-2; 9 bases fit TRBD1. V was pared by 6 bases and J by 5 bases, with 4 bases of the junction left unmatched. Looked up from germline, CDR1 is MNHEY and CDR2 is SVGAGI. The length of the CDR3 is 13 residues. In DNA form, the CDR3 reads TGTGCCAGCAGGTCCGGGACAGGGTATGGCTACACCTTC. Translation gives CASRSGTGYGYTF.

The chain employs TRBV25-1 and TRBJ2-3; 7 bases are a match to TRBD2. Germline-derived CDR1 and CDR2 are MGHDK and SYGVNS. CDR3 length equals 16 residues. J gave up 0 bases and V 2 bases, and 5 bases lay outside the gene matches. CDR3 region: CASSEKSSGSTDTQYF. The CDR3 bases are TGTGCCAGCAGTGAAAAATCTAGCGGTAGCACAGATACGCAGTATTTT.

This clone was counted once. The same CDR3 can be traced to other DNA sequences in this sample. This sequence joins TRBV6-5 and TRBJ1-2, with a weak D call TRBD1 (6 bases). Germline CDR1 is MNHEY and CDR2 is SVGAGI. The CDR3 is 13 residues long. V was cut by 5 bases and J by 1 base, with 8 bases left in between. CDR3 DNA: TGTGCCAGCAGTACCAGGGGTAACTATGGCTACACCTTC. Amino acid sequence: CASSTRGNYGYTF.

CDR3 residues: CASSQQGAAYEQYF. Here the CDR3 DNA reads TGTGCCAGCTCACAACAGGGGGCGGCCTACGAGCAGTACTTC. J is TRBJ2-7 and V is TRBV18; 9 bases map to TRBD1. V shed 4 bases, J shed 2 bases, and the junction held 3 bases outside the gene matches. The CDR3 contains 14 residues. Germline V CDR1 and CDR2: KGHSH, LQKENI.

The chain is built from TRBV7-8 and TRBJ2-2, with TRBD2 matching over 9 bases. Trimming cost V 4 bases and J 9 bases; bases outside gene matches: 12. Germline V CDR1 and CDR2: SGHVS, FQNEAQ. The CDR3 has 16 residues. The CDR3 loop is CASSSSGANIPRELFF. CDR3 nucleotide sequence: TGTGCCAGCAGCTCTAGCGGGGCCAACATTCCCCGGGAGCTGTTTTTT.

The CDR3 DNA reads TGTGCCAGCAGTTCCCGTGGACAGGGGGCCGCGGAGACCCAGTACTTC. It translates to CASSSRGQGAAETQYF. This chain connects TRBV6-6 to TRBJ2-5; 11 nucleotides align to TRBD1. Germline loops: CDR1 MNHNY, CDR2 SVGAGI (reference sequence). The CDR3 has 16 residues. With 4 bases clipped from V and 5 bases from J, the junction kept 9 bases outside the gene matches.

The CDR3 is CASSPPSGNTIYF. CDR3 nucleotide sequence: TGTGCCAGCAGCCCGCCTTCTGGAAACACCATATATTTT. This sequence joins TRBV9 and TRBJ1-3; D is ambiguous. With 4 bases removed from V and 1 base from J, the gap between germline ends came to 6 bases. CDR1 is SGDLS, CDR2 YYNGEE, per germline. This CDR3 is built from 13 residues.

V is TRBV5-4 and J is TRBJ1-1; D not certain. Germline-derived CDR1 and CDR2 are SGHNT and YYREEE (reference sequence). V lost 4 bases and J 5 bases, leaving 18 bases between the germline ends. This CDR3 has 15 amino acids. CDR3 nucleotides: TGTGCCAGCAGCACTACAGATCGGAAAAGTACTGAAGCTTTCTTT. This translates into CASSTTDRKSTEAFF.

V is TRBV27 and J is TRBJ1-1; TRBD1 agrees at 7 bases. CDR3 length: 15 residues. The ends lost 8 bases at V and 0 bases at J; junction bases unmatched: 9. CDR1 is MNHEY and CDR2 is SMNVEV in the germline V gene (reference sequence). CDR3 sequence (DNA): TGTGCCAGCGGTATCTCCGGGACAGTGAACACTGAAGCTTTCTTT. Its translation: CASGISGTVNTEAFF.

This chain uses TRBV2 with TRBJ2-2; TRBD1 might be the D (6 bases). CDR1 SNHLY and CDR2 FYNNEI come from the germline V gene. Trimming took off 3 bases at V and 0 bases at J, with 8 bases between the two ends. The CDR3 runs 15 residues. The CDR3 DNA is TGTGCCAGCAGTGATCAGGGGCCGAACACCGGGGAGCTGTTTTTT. This gives the protein CASSDQGPNTGELFF. The full variable domain, with the rest looked up from reference TRBV2 and TRBJ2-2, is EPEVTQTPSHQVTQMGQEVILRCVPISNHLYFYWYRQILGQKVEFLVSFYNNEISEKSEIFDDQFSVERPDGSNFTLKIRSTKLEDSAMYFCASSDQGPNTGELFFGEGSRLTVL.

The chain's CDR3 is CASSPLAQGGYGYTF. CDR3 coding DNA: TGTGCCAGCAGTCCCCTAGCCCAGGGAGGGTATGGCTACACCTTC. V usage is TRBV6-1 and J usage is TRBJ1-2, with a weak D call TRBD1 (5 bases). V was shortened by 5 bases and J by 5 bases, with 18 bases between the two germline ends. CDR3 length equals 15 residues. Germline V lookup: CDR1 MNHNS, CDR2 SASEGT.

The chain recombines TRBV7-3 with TRBJ1-2; 9 bases are a match to TRBD1. CDR1 SGHTA and CDR2 FQGTGA come from the germline V gene. With V trimmed by 4 bases and J by 3 bases, 3 bases remained unmatched. This CDR3 has 14 amino acids. The CDR3 DNA follows: TGTGCCAGCAGCTCGGGACAGGGTGACTATGGCTACACCTTC. It yields the protein CASSSGQGDYGYTF.

This clone was detected once. The chain combines TRBV19 with TRBJ2-7; D gene ambiguous. Germline V lookup: CDR1 LNHDA, CDR2 SQIVND (reference sequence). V was cut by 5 bases and J by 0 bases, with 14 bases left in between. The CDR3 consists of 15 residues. CDR3 bases: TGTGCCAGTAGTCACCCCGCCGGATACTCCTACGAGCAGTACTTC. It specifies CASSHPAGYSYEQYF.

V and J are TRBV9 and TRBJ2-1; 7 nucleotides line up with TRBD1. V dropped 0 bases and J dropped 6; count of bases not matched to a gene: 6. Germline V gene data show CDR1 as SGDLS and CDR2 as YYNGEE. The CDR3 consists of 15 residues. The CDR3 reads CASSVVAGGSNEQFF. The CDR3 nucleotides read TGTGCCAGCAGCGTAGTGGCAGGGGGTTCCAATGAGCAGTTCTTC. Combining the CDR3 with reference TRBV9 and TRBJ2-1 gives the whole variable domain DSGVTQTPKHLITATGQRVTLRCSPRSGDLSVYWYQQSLDQGLQFLIQYYNGEERAKGNILERFSAQQFPDLHSELNLSSLELGDSALYFCASSVVAGGSNEQFFGPGTRLTVL.

V usage is TRBV7-9 and J usage is TRBJ1-1, with D unclear. The germline CDR1 and CDR2 sequences are SEHNR and FQNEAQ (reference sequence). V was trimmed by 6 bases and J by 0 bases, leaving 14 bases between them. The CDR3 runs to 15 residues. CDR3 protein: CASSYPGSLNTEAFF. CDR3 nucleotide sequence: TGTGCCAGCAGTTACCCGGGCAGTTTGAACACTGAAGCTTTCTTT.

The chain links TRBV9 to TRBJ2-5; 13 bases are shared with TRBD2. This CDR3 has 15 residues. The J segment lost 4 bases and the V segment lost 4 bases, leaving 4 bases of the junction unmatched. The germline CDR1 and CDR2 sequences are SGDLS and YYNGEE. CDR3 sequence (DNA): TGTGCCAGCAGCCCACTAGCGGGGGGGCGAGAGACCCAGTACTTC. Residues: CASSPLAGGRETQYF.

V is TRBV5-1 and J is TRBJ2-3, with D possibly being TRBD2 (6 bases). From germline, CDR1 is SGHRS and CDR2 YFSETQ. The CDR3 loop spans 14 amino acids. Trimming removed 4 bases from V and 0 bases from J, with 9 bases in between. CDR3 protein: CASSRGTSTDTQYF. CDR3 bases: TGCGCCAGCAGCCGCGGGACTAGCACAGATACGCAGTATTTT.

The V gene is TRBV6-5, the J gene TRBJ2-2, with 8 bases aligning to TRBD2. There are 13 residues in the CDR3. Per the germline V gene, CDR1 is MNHEY and CDR2 is SVGAGI. The V segment lost 4 bases and the J segment 8 bases; nucleotides outside the gene matches: 3. The CDR3 loop is CASSFGLAGELFF. DNA of the CDR3: TGTGCCAGCAGTTTCGGACTAGCAGGGGAGCTGTTTTTT.

V usage is TRBV30 and J usage is TRBJ1-1, with 7 bases lining up with TRBD1. The V segment lost 3 bases and the J segment 6 bases; nucleotides outside the gene matches: 7. CDR3 length: 13 residues. Germline V gives CDR1 GTSNPN, CDR2 SVGIG (reference sequence). CDR3 protein: CAWREQGRPEAFF. CDR3 DNA sequence: TGTGCCTGGAGGGAACAGGGGAGGCCTGAAGCTTTCTTT. Full variable domain (remainder filled in from reference TRBV30 and TRBJ1-1): SQTIHQWPATLVQPVGSPLSLECTVEGTSNPNLYWYRQAAGRGLQLLFYSVGIGQISSEVPQNLSASRPQDRQFILSSKKLLLSDSGFYLCAWREQGRPEAFFGQGTRLTVV.

J is TRBJ2-7 and V is TRBV7-8; a weak D match, TRBD1 (6 bases). This CDR3 is 12 amino acids long. V was shortened by 0 bases and J by 7 bases, with 7 bases between the two germline ends. CDR1 is SGHVS and CDR2 is FQNEAQ in the germline V gene. This chain's CDR3 is CASSLARGEQYF. As DNA, the CDR3 is TGTGCCAGCAGCTTAGCCAGGGGAGAGCAGTACTTC.

Turning to this clone: The identical CDR3 is also encoded by other nucleotide sequences in the sample. This chain links TRBV30 with TRBJ1-4; D is unresolved. The V and J ends lost 0 bases and 0 bases respectively, with 5 bases between them. Germline CDR1 and CDR2: GTSNPN and SVGIG (reference sequence). The CDR3 sequence is 14 residues long. CDR3 DNA: TGTGCCTGGAGTGTAAGGGCAACTAATGAAAAACTGTTTTTT. This codes for CAWSVRATNEKLFF. Full variable domain (missing parts from reference TRBV30 and TRBJ1-4): SQTIHQWPATLVQPVGSPLSLECTVEGTSNPNLYWYRQAAGRGLQLLFYSVGIGQISSEVPQNLSASRPQDRQFILSSKKLLLSDSGFYLCAWSVRATNEKLFFGSGTQLSVL.

CDR3 DNA sequence: TGTGCCAGCAGCTTGCTAGACGAAAAACTGTTTTTT. Translation: CASSLLDEKLFF. The gene calls are TRBV7-9 and TRBJ1-4; D call uncertain. The CDR3 extends over 12 amino acids. V lost 3 bases to trimming and J lost 8 bases, with 7 bases between them. The germline V gene encodes CDR1 SEHNR and CDR2 FQNEAQ (reference sequence).

This sequence joins TRBV5-6 and TRBJ2-5; 7 nucleotides line up with TRBD2. CDR1 and CDR2 from the germline V gene are SGHDT and YYEEEE. The CDR3 has 18 amino acids. J lost 5 bases, V lost 3 bases, and 19 bases had no gene match. The CDR3 DNA reads TGTGCCAGCAGCTCGGGGCTAGCGGACAAACAAGGGCCCGAGACCCAGTACTTC. Its protein is CASSSGLADKQGPETQYF.

This chain links TRBV5-5 with TRBJ2-7; D is undetermined. The CDR3 is 14 residues long. With 0 bases removed from V and 6 bases from J, the gap between germline ends came to 13 bases. Germline-derived CDR1 and CDR2 are SGHKS and YYEKEE (reference sequence). The CDR3 sequence: CASSLDGSILEQYF. The CDR3 nucleotides read TGTGCCAGCAGCTTGGATGGGTCGATACTCGAGCAGTACTTC.

The chain uses TRBV27 and TRBJ2-7; TRBD1 agrees at 7 bases. J gave up 2 bases and V 5 bases, and 9 bases lay outside the gene matches. The CDR3 is 15 amino acids. Germline V lookup: CDR1 MNHEY, CDR2 SMNVEV (reference sequence). The CDR3 DNA sequence: TGTGCCAGCAGTCCAGACAGGGAGTTCACCTACGAGCAGTACTTC. Amino acids: CASSPDREFTYEQYF.

This chain connects TRBV6-5 to TRBJ2-1; a weak D match, TRBD1 (5 bases). This CDR3 region has 15 residues. V was shortened by 6 bases and J by 1 base, with 13 bases between the two germline ends. Germline assignment: CDR1 MNHEY and CDR2 SVGAGI. The CDR3 loop is CASRLSGPSYNEQFF. The CDR3 DNA reads TGTGCCAGCAGACTTTCAGGGCCTTCCTACAATGAGCAGTTCTTC.

As regards this clone: Different DNA sequences within this sample yield the same CDR3. V is TRBV11-2 and J is TRBJ2-5; 7 positions match TRBD2. This CDR3 has 13 residues. Germline loops: CDR1 SGHAT, CDR2 FQNNGV. Trimming at V came to 4 bases and at J to 2 bases, leaving 1 base not matched to a gene. The CDR3 region is CASSSGLQETQYF. The DNA for the CDR3 is TGTGCCAGCAGCTCGGGACTACAAGAGACCCAGTACTTC.

The chain recombines TRBV28 with TRBJ2-7; 7 nucleotides line up with TRBD1. The CDR3 is 13 amino acids. The junction had 4 bases not matched to a gene; V was cut back by 6 bases and J by 2 bases. Germline CDR1 reads MDHEN; CDR2 reads SYDVKM. The CDR3 here is CASRGDSTYEQYF. The CDR3 DNA follows: TGTGCCAGCAGAGGGGACAGCACCTACGAGCAGTACTTC.

The chain has TRBV5-1 and TRBJ2-7; possible D gene TRBD1, 6 bases. Trimming pared 4 bases from V and 6 bases from J, leaving 17 bases between. From germline, CDR1 is SGHRS and CDR2 YFSETQ. There are 14 residues in the CDR3. CDR3 protein: CASSKGGPPLEQYF. CDR3 DNA sequence: TGCGCCAGCAGCAAAGGGGGACCGCCCCTCGAGCAGTACTTC.

This chain uses TRBV9 with TRBJ2-1; 7 bases match TRBD1. CDR3 length: 14 amino acids. Losses at the gene ends were 8 bases for V and 9 bases for J; bases not matched to a gene: 14. CDR1 SGDLS and CDR2 YYNGEE come from the germline V gene. CDR3 loop: CARHRDSSWAEQFF. The CDR3 DNA follows: TGTGCCAGACACCGGGACAGTAGTTGGGCTGAGCAGTTCTTC.

This clone was seen just once. CDR3 protein: CASRPSGAADTQYF. The CDR3, as DNA: TGTGCCAGCAGGCCCAGCGGGGCTGCAGATACGCAGTATTTT. The genes are TRBV28 and TRBJ2-3; the match to TRBD2 covers 7 bases. Per germline, CDR1 MDHEN and CDR2 SYDVKM. The length of the CDR3 is 14 residues. V lost 6 bases and J lost 4; bases outside the gene matches: 7.